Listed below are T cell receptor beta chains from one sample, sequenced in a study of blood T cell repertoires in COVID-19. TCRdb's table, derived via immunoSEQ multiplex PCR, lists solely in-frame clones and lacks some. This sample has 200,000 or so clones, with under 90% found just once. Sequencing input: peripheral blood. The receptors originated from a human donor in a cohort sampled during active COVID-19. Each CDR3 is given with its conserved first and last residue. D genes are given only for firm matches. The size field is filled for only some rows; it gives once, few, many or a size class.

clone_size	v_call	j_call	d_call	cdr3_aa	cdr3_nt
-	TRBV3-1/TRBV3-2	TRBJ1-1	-	CASSLFRENTEAFF	TGTGCCAGCAGCCTATTCCGGGAGAACACTGAAGCTTTCTTT
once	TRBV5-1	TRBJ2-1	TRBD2	CASSLTALPGTRNEQFF	TGCGCCAGCAGCTTGACAGCACTACCAGGGACTAGAAATGAGCAGTTCTTC
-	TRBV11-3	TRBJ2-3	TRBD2	CASSLTGGHSTDTQYF	TGTGCCAGCAGCTTGACGGGGGGGCATAGCACAGATACGCAGTATTTT
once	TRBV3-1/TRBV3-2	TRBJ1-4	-	CASSQSGANEKLFF	TGTGCCAGCAGCCAGTCCGGGGCTAATGAAAAACTGTTTTTT
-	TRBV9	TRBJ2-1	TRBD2	CASSVRGSSGSWDEQFF	TGTGCCAGCAGCGTAAGGGGTTCTAGCGGGAGTTGGGATGAGCAGTTCTTC
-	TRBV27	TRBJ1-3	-	CARSGSADSGNTIYF	TGTGCCCGCTCCGGGTCGGCGGACTCTGGAAACACCATATATTTT
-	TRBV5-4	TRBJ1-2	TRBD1	CASSFDRDSDYGYTF	TGTGCCAGCAGCTTCGACCGGGACAGCGACTATGGCTACACCTTC
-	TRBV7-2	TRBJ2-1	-	CASSLDGVTYNEQFF	TGTGCCAGCAGCTTAGACGGGGTCACCTACAATGAGCAGTTCTTC
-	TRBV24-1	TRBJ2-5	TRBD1	CATSEDRGVQETQYF	TGTGCCACCAGCGAAGACAGGGGAGTTCAAGAGACCCAGTACTTC
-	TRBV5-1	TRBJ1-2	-	CASSLVPGVDGYTF	TGCGCCAGCAGCTTGGTCCCGGGGGTAGATGGCTACACCTTC
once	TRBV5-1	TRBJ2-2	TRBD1	CASSRDRGQDTGELFF	TGCGCCAGCAGCAGGGACAGGGGGCAAGACACCGGGGAGCTGTTTTTT
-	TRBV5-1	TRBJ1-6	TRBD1	CASSSLQGQHSPLHF	TGCGCCAGCAGCTCGTTACAGGGGCAGCATTCACCCCTCCACTTT
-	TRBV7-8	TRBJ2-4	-	CASSFGTSKNIQYF	TGTGCCAGCAGCTTCGGGACATCCAAAAACATTCAGTACTTC
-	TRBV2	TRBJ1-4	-	CASGGLENEKLFF	TGTGCCAGCGGCGGTTTGGAGAATGAAAAACTGTTTTTT
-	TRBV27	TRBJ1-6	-	CASSFQGRPISPLHF	TGTGCCAGCAGTTTTCAGGGCCGGCCGATTTCACCCCTCCACTTT